This T cell receptor (beta chain) was captured by sequencing in a study of blood T cell repertoires in COVID-19. Looking at the study overall: COVID-19 samples from acute and convalescent phases originated in the United States, Italy and Spain.

The length of the CDR3 is 16 residues. CDR1 is SGHTA and CDR2 is FQGTGA in the germline V gene. The V gene end was trimmed by 2 bases and the J gene end by 1 base; junction bases not matched to a gene: 5. Generated by immunoSEQ multiplex PCR, the TCRdb table keeps only in-frame clones and is missing some. This repertoire shows 95,000 to 100,000 clones, less than 85% found once; its top ten account for 1.5% to 2%. The sequenced material came from peripheral blood. The chain joins TRBV7-3 to TRBJ2-5, with 9 bases lining up with TRBD2. The receptor was derived from a woman in her sixties or seventies with active or convalescent COVID-19. The CDR3 reads CASSLFGGGAQETQYF. DNA for the CDR3: TGTGCCAGCAGCTTATTTGGCGGGGGGGCCCAAGAGACCCAGTACTTC.